This T cell receptor (beta chain) was recorded in a study of breast tumors, draining lymph nodes, adjacent tissues (dated by TCRdb to 2016 to 2018). At the level of the whole study: The study compared TCR beta repertoires across tumor, adjacent nontumor tissue and axillary lymph nodes from breast cancer patients. In human breast cancer, the study set out to assess how tumor, surrounding tissue and draining lymph node repertoires relate to one another and whether T cells might be exchanged between them. The full study reports these points: A scenario in which most tumor T cells derive from the lymph node and then expand within tumor tissue was judged to be consistent with the data. Tumor and nontumor tissue repertoires were significantly more similar in luminal-like than in basal-like breast cancer. The conclusion that tumor T cells originate in lymph nodes was framed as consistent with a hypothesis rather than directly demonstrated. Tumors showed preferential V and J gene usage, and their T-cell repertoire diversity fell below that of lymph nodes yet above that of nontumor tissue.

In its sample, this clonotype was seen a few times. Its antigen remains undetermined. No clone much larger than this one lies a single base away; base qualities are absent. The germline V gene provides CDR1 SGHAT and CDR2 FQNNGV. The CDR3 numbers 18 residues from cysteine through phenylalanine. CDR3 DNA is the only sequence kept; it has 54 bases, read in frame from the first base. At the junction V is shortened by 2 bases and J by 1 base, with 20 bases in between. Sequencing was carried out with an Illumina HiSeq 2000. TCR beta chain libraries were generated through multiplex PCR amplification. High-throughput sequencing was used to analyze the amplified TCR beta chain products. TCRdb trimmed public reads at Q25 via fastp, called clones via MiXCR and kept in-frame beta chains. Identical CDR3 proteins give one entry, which carries the most common genes and DNA. The sample data list about 20,000 distinct CDR3 sequences, and roughly 50% of these were observed just once. The ten largest clones add up to roughly 8.3% of the sample.

The source is a female donor with breast cancer. Some clones in this sample may be carry-over from other donors' samples. Sequenced input: breast tumor tissue. The receptor chain draws on TRBV11-2 and TRBJ1-2; tentative D gene TRBD1, with 6 bases matching. The CDR3 sequence is CASSLPRGGEQGNYGYTF. The bases read TGTGCCAGCAGCTTACCAAGGGGTGGCGAACAGGGTAACTATGGCTACACCTTC.